This T cell receptor (beta chain) was sequenced during a study of CD4 T cells in relation to SARS-CoV-2 and coronaviruses (dated by TCRdb to the early 2020s). As for the study more broadly: Shared crossreactive spike epitopes were mapped to their HLA restriction using patient-derived lymphoblastoid cell lines. For other donors in the study, expansion assays were sequenced with a different, Illumina-based TCR-beta assay. The Adaptive Biotechnologies TCR-sequencing kit was used for samples from a few pre-COVID donors and for the naive versus memory experiments, whereas the other data were Illumina-based. The study assessed, at the TCR clonotype level, memory CD4+ T cell crossreactivity between SARS-CoV-2 and common cold coronavirus spike proteins.

The CDR3, cysteine through phenylalanine, is 14 amino acids long. The sequence is cut down to CDR3 DNA, 42 bases in frame from base 1. Reading the germline V gene gives CDR1 MDHEN and CDR2 SYDVKM. Deletion took 8 bases off V and 1 base off J, with a span of 12 bases between the germline ends. CD4+ T cells from unexposed donors were collected before the COVID-19 pandemic (2011-2018). To separate naive from memory CD4+ T cells, cryopreserved PBMCs first underwent CD4 enrichment and then EasySep naive CD4+ T cell enrichment. The leukapheresis product used for the unexposed donors was purchased from a commercial source. Ficoll-Paque PLUS gradient centrifugation was used to isolate PBMCs from either whole blood or leukapheresis product. PBMCs were either cryopreserved at -140°C or used fresh in the expansion assay. The QIAamp Micro DNA Kit was used to extract genomic DNA from the CD4+ T cells. This clone occurred a few times. It has no known antigen specificity. The input lacks base qualities; no much larger clone sits a single base away.

Uncultured naive and memory CD4+ T cell DNA received deep-resolution immunoSEQ TCR-beta sequencing. For the original study's pipeline: During preprocessing, nonproductive sequences were removed, along with CDR3s that did not begin with C, did not end with F or W, or were shorter than 7 amino acids. Cultured and uncultured naive and memory CD4+ repertoires were searched for previously identified spike- and CEF-reactive CDR3s. CDR3 homology was measured as pairwise Levenshtein distance, computed with the stringdist R package after trimming three terminal residues from each end. This immuneACCESS table, as held by TCRdb, lists in-frame sequences with V and J called but not all clones. Of the missing ones, under half trace to an unresolved V gene in checked studies; the others have no known cause. The V and J calls and the clone size are those of that table, but D and trimming were determined from the DNA. The sample table records more than 50,000 clones; roughly 90% of these occur just once. The top ten clonotypes cover approximately 1.5% of the sample.

On the study overall, not on this receptor specifically: Small numbers of patients and of tested TCRs were a limitation of the study. Memory CD4+ clonotypes crossrecognizing SARS-CoV-2 and at least one common cold coronavirus spike were found in 60% to 70% of donors. Sequencing of naive versus memory cells indicated that the assay detects memory recall responses, not primary responses primed during culture. Because the crossreactivity analysis focused on spike protein, crossreactivity against other viral proteins was not assessed. Crossreactive clones showed significantly weaker SARS-CoV-2-driven expansion than monoreactive clones, consistent with antigenic imprinting. No donor contributed both pre-pandemic and post-infection samples, which limited tracing the source of pre-existing responses.

Sequenced material: memory CD4+ T cells from PBMCs. This specimen's cell subset or site label, interpreted: memory (non-naive) CD4+ T cells. This receptor chain uses TRBV28 and TRBJ2-1, with no confidently assigned D gene. The TCR comes from a human donor in good health. The CDR3 is CASHNSVSYNEQFF. Read as DNA, the sequence is TGTGCCAGCCACAACAGTGTTTCCTACAATGAGCAGTTCTTC.